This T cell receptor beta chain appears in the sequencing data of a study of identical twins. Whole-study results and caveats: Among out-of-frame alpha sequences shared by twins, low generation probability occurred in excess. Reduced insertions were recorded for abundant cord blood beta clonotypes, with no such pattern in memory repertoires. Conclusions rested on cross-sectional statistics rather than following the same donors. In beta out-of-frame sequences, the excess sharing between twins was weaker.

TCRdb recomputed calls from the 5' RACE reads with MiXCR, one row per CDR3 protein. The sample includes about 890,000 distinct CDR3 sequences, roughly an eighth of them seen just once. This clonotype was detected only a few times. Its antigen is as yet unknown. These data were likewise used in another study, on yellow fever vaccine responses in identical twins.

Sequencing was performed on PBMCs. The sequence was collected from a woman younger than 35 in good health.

Here the CDR3 reads CASSHGTETNYGYTF. CDR3 in DNA: TGCGCCAGCAGCCACGGGACAGAGACTAACTATGGCTACACCTTC. The chain has TRBV5-1 and TRBJ1-2, with 7 bases aligning to TRBD1. The CDR3 is 15 residues long. Germline V CDR1 and CDR2: SGHRS, YFSETQ. V lost 4 bases to trimming and J lost 0 bases; unmatched junction nucleotides: 6. Variable domain in full (rest from reference TRBV5-1 and TRBJ1-2): KAGVTQTPRYLIKTRGQQVTLSCSPISGHRSVSWYQQTPGQGLQFLFEYFSETQRNKGNFPGRFSGRQFSNSRSEMNVSTLELGDSALYLCASSHGTETNYGYTFGSGTRLTVV.